This TCR beta chain was sequenced for a study of cytomegalovirus exposure and HLA in healthy donors. The wider study: A subsequent analysis stated that the 120 or so validation repertoires were run on the same platform as the approximately 710 first-cohort repertoires. General study findings and limits: Reported performance of the classifier showed diagnosis of cytomegalovirus status with high specificity and sensitivity. One later analysis, an examination of the 100 to 150 validation repertoires, found that first-cohort TCR clusters tended to co-occur in them.

The table came from immunoSEQ multiplex PCR; TCRdb's copy has only in-frame clones and leaves some out. The sample has 100,000 to 150,000 clones, approximately 81% seen once. The CDR3 covers 12 residues. V trimming: 6 bases; J trimming: 7 bases; junction bases outside the gene matches: 5. Per germline, CDR1 MNHNS and CDR2 SASEGT. With regard to this clone: The antigen is undetermined.

The donors were in the roughly 120-subject validation cohort, distinct from the approximately 670-subject first cohort. Sequenced sample: PBMCs. The source of this sequence is a woman between 25 and 40 years old in good health and CMV-seronegative. The chain combines TRBV6-1 with TRBJ1-1; 7 bases align to TRBD1. CDR3 amino acids: CASRDRPGEAFF. CDR3 bases: TGTGCCAGCAGGGACAGGCCCGGTGAAGCTTTCTTT.